The rows below give T cell receptor beta chains drawn from one sample of a study of blood T cells in healthy people across ages. TCRdb fed the 5' RACE reads into MiXCR, producing one record per CDR3 protein. This sample has 870,000 or so distinct CDR3 sequences; 29% occur once, and the top ten carry 17%. The sequencing sample was made of blood. The source is a woman older than 75 in good health. The CDR3 runs from the conserved cysteine through the conserved F or W. Fields, in order: J gene, CDR3 length, D gene, clone size, V gene, CDR3 DNA, CDR3 protein. A D gene is named only where the DNA matches it firmly. The size entry is marked missing in some rows and otherwise reads once, few, many or a size class.

TRBJ1-2 | 13 | NA | many | TRBV29-1 | TGCAGCGTTGGGTTGGGGACTAACTATGGCTACACCTTC | CSVGLGTNYGYTF
TRBJ2-7 | 13 | NA | NA | TRBV20-1 | TGCAGTGCGAGCCCGGACACTCCTTACGAGCAGTACTTC | CSASPDTPYEQYF
TRBJ1-1 | 14 | TRBD1 | NA | TRBV3-1 | TGTGCCAGCAGCCAAGTCGACAGGGGAACTGAAGCTTTCTTT | CASSQVDRGTEAFF
TRBJ1-2 | 14 | TRBD1 | NA | TRBV12-3/TRBV12-4 | TGTGCCAGCACCCCGACAGGGGGCAAGGGTGGCTACACCTTC | CASTPTGGKGGYTF
TRBJ1-4 | 17 | NA | NA | TRBV3-1 | TGTGCCGGCAGCCAAGTTCCGGGGGCAGGACCTAATGAAAAACTGTTTTTT | CAGSQVPGAGPNEKLFF
TRBJ2-7 | 15 | TRBD1 | many | TRBV28 | TGTGCCAGCAGTTTAGGGGGGACAGGGCAACGGGAGCAGTACTTC | CASSLGGTGQREQYF
TRBJ1-1 | 11 | NA | NA | TRBV20-1 | TGCAGTGCTAACCTGCAGGGGGAAGCTTTCTTT | CSANLQGEAFF
TRBJ2-1 | 14 | NA | NA | TRBV29-1 | TGCAGCGTTGGACACGGAACATCCTACAATGAGCAGTTCTTC | CSVGHGTSYNEQFF
TRBJ1-5 | 13 | NA | few | TRBV10-3 | TGTGCCATCAGTGAGTCGGAAGTTGAGCCCCAGCATTTT | CAISESEVEPQHF
TRBJ2-2 | 15 | NA | few | TRBV7-2 | TGTGCCAGCAGCTCTGGACGGTCGAACACCGGGGAGCTGTTTTTT | CASSSGRSNTGELFF
TRBJ2-2 | 15 | TRBD1 | NA | TRBV5-5 | TGTGCCAGGCGGAGTGGGACAGGAAATGCCGGGGAGCTGTTTTTT | CARRSGTGNAGELFF
TRBJ1-2 | 16 | NA | many | TRBV7-2 | TGTGCCAGCAGCTTAGGCTGGAACCGGGGCAACTATGGCTACACCTTC | CASSLGWNRGNYGYTF
TRBJ1-3 | 15 | NA | NA | TRBV6-2/TRBV6-3 | TGTGCCAGCACCGATCGCAGGGTCTCTGGAAACACCATATATTTT | CASTDRRVSGNTIYF
TRBJ1-5 | 14 | NA | few | TRBV6-6 | TGTGCCACCACGTGGGGGTATGGCAATCAGCCCCAGCATTTT | CATTWGYGNQPQHF
TRBJ1-5 | 15 | TRBD1 | few | TRBV19 | TGTGCCAGTAACGACAGGGGGATTAGCAATCAGCCCCAGCATTTT | CASNDRGISNQPQHF
TRBJ2-1 | 15 | TRBD2 | few | TRBV27 | TGTGCCAGCAGTTTAAGAGGACTAGCTGTCAATGAGCAGTTCTTC | CASSLRGLAVNEQFF
TRBJ1-5 | 17 | NA | many | TRBV7-9 | TGTGCCAGCAGCTTAGGATTATTGGGCGCTGTAGATCAGCCCCAGCATTTT | CASSLGLLGAVDQPQHF
TRBJ2-7 | 16 | NA | NA | TRBV29-1 | TGCAGCGTTGAAGACCACGGCCGACCAGTTAAGTATGAGCAGTACTTC | CSVEDHGRPVKYEQYF
TRBJ2-3 | 15 | NA | NA | TRBV7-6 | TGTGCCAGCAGCTTAGCCGAGGGGGAATCAGATACGCAGTATTTT | CASSLAEGESDTQYF
TRBJ1-4 | 13 | NA | few | TRBV10-2 | TGCGCCAGCAGCGTAGGGGTTAATGAAAAACTGTTTTTT | CASSVGVNEKLFF
TRBJ2-5 | 16 | NA | NA | TRBV9 | TGTGCCAGCACCCTAGGGGCGGACGCAGCAGGGGAGACCCAGTACTTC | CASTLGADAAGETQYF
TRBJ2-7 | 15 | NA | many | TRBV7-9 | TGTGCCAGCAGTCTTACCGGGGGAAGCTCCTACGAGCAGTACTTC | CASSLTGGSSYEQYF
TRBJ2-3 | 15 | NA | NA | TRBV12-3/TRBV12-4 | TGTGCCAGCAGTTTAGTACAAGGAAACACAGATACGCAGTATTTT | CASSLVQGNTDTQYF
TRBJ2-3 | 13 | NA | NA | TRBV20-1 | TGCAGTGCTAGAGTTTCGGGCACAGATACGCAGTATTTT | CSARVSGTDTQYF
TRBJ2-5 | 14 | TRBD1 | NA | TRBV24-1 | TGTGCCACCAGCGGGACAGGGGAGTTCGAGACCCAGTACTTC | CATSGTGEFETQYF
TRBJ2-5 | 15 | NA | NA | TRBV27 | TGTGCCAGCAGTTTAGGCGGGGTAAATTACAATGAGCAGTACTTC | CASSLGGVNYNEQYF
TRBJ2-3 | 15 | NA | many | TRBV7-9 | TGTGCCAGCAGCCTCAGACAACTCCACACAGATACGCAGTATTTT | CASSLRQLHTDTQYF
TRBJ2-3 | 15 | NA | NA | TRBV5-1 | TGCGCCAGCAGCTTGGGCGGCCACCGGACAGATACGCAGTATTTT | CASSLGGHRTDTQYF
TRBJ2-2 | 14 | NA | few | TRBV20-1 | TGCAGTGCTAACACAGGGTCGTGGACCGGGGAGCTGTTTTTT | CSANTGSWTGELFF
TRBJ2-7 | 14 | NA | NA | TRBV7-8 | TGTGCCAGCAGCCTGGCACAGAGGGGTCTCGAGCAGTACTTC | CASSLAQRGLEQYF
TRBJ1-2 | 11 | NA | NA | TRBV28 | TGTGCCAGCAGAATTTTCGATGGCTACACCTTC | CASRIFDGYTF
TRBJ1-2 | 16 | TRBD1 | NA | TRBV5-1 | TGTGCCAGCAGCCCAGTAACGGGACAGGGGATAAAGGGCTACACCTTC | CASSPVTGQGIKGYTF
TRBJ1-2 | 12 | NA | many | TRBV11-2 | TGTGCCAGCAGCTTAGATCGGCATGGCTACACCTTC | CASSLDRHGYTF
TRBJ2-5 | 18 | TRBD1 | many | TRBV11-3 | TGTGCCAGCAGCCCGGGCCGTCGGGGGGACAGGGCGCAAGAGACCCAGTACTTC | CASSPGRRGDRAQETQYF
TRBJ2-3 | 16 | TRBD2 | once | TRBV12-3/TRBV12-4 | TGTGCCAGCAGTAAGACTAGCGGAGTGGGAGCAGATACGGAGTATTTT | CASSKTSGVGADTEYF
TRBJ2-7 | 15 | NA | NA | TRBV4-3 | TGCGCCAGCAGCATAACTAGAATTTCCTACTACGAGCAGTACTTC | CASSITRISYYEQYF
TRBJ2-2 | 17 | NA | few | TRBV4-3 | TGCGCCAGCAGTCCCCCTCGAATGGGGGGTTTGGCCGGGGAGCTGTTTTTT | CASSPPRMGGLAGELFF
TRBJ2-1 | 13 | TRBD1 | NA | TRBV2 | TGTGCGGGAACCGGGACAGGGACCCGAGAGCAGTTCTTC | CAGTGTGTREQFF
TRBJ2-1 | 16 | TRBD1 | many | TRBV6-2/TRBV6-3 | TGTGCCAGCAGCCGCCCAGGGACAGGGTGGAACAATGAGCAGTTCTTC | CASSRPGTGWNNEQFF
TRBJ1-1 | 13 | NA | NA | TRBV18 | TGTGCCAGCTCACCACCGCTGTCAGCAGAAGCTTTCTTT | CASSPPLSAEAFF
TRBJ2-5 | 14 | TRBD1 | NA | TRBV20-1 | TGCAGTGCTGCATACGGGACAGGGCTGGAGACCCAGTACTTC | CSAAYGTGLETQYF
TRBJ2-7 | 14 | NA | few | TRBV11-2 | TGTGCCAGCAGCCAGGTGGGGGCTAACAATGAGCAGTACTTC | CASSQVGANNEQYF
TRBJ2-7 | 14 | NA | NA | TRBV29-1 | TGCAGCGCTAGGGGGGGGTTCACCTACAATGAGCAGTACTTC | CSARGGFTYNEQYF
TRBJ2-1 | 16 | NA | NA | TRBV6-5 | TGTGCCAGCAGTTCCGTACAGGGTTCCTCCTACAATGAGCAGTTCTTC | CASSSVQGSSYNEQFF
TRBJ2-2 | 15 | NA | few | TRBV6-2/TRBV6-3 | TGTGCCAGCATAAACCGTCGGGTTTACACCGGGGAGCTGTTTTTT | CASINRRVYTGELFF
TRBJ1-5 | 13 | NA | few | TRBV7-2 | TGTGCCAGCAGCTTAGGCGAAGGTCGTCTCACGCATTTT | CASSLGEGRLTHF
TRBJ1-5 | 14 | NA | NA | TRBV20-1 | TGCAGTGCTGCCCCCTGGACTGGGAATCAGCCCCAGCATTTT | CSAAPWTGNQPQHF
TRBJ1-5 | 19 | TRBD1 | NA | TRBV20-1 | TGCAGTGCCCTTAAGGCGGGACAGGGACAATTCTATAGCAATCAGCCCCAGCATTTT | CSALKAGQGQFYSNQPQHF
TRBJ2-2 | 15 | NA | NA | TRBV5-1 | TGCGCCAGCAGCTTACGCGGCGAGGCCACCGGGGAGCTGTTTTTT | CASSLRGEATGELFF
TRBJ2-1 | 14 | NA | many | TRBV12-3/TRBV12-4 | TGTGCCAGCAGTTTAGCGGAGAGAGGACAGAAGCAGTTCTTC | CASSLAERGQKQFF
TRBJ2-1 | 17 | TRBD2 | many | TRBV5-1 | TGCGCCAGCAGCTTGGTCAGCGGGGGGGCCGGATACAATGAGCAGTTCTTC | CASSLVSGGAGYNEQFF
TRBJ1-2 | 15 | TRBD1 | NA | TRBV29-1 | TGCAGCGTTGAAGATCGTAGCTCCAGGGGGACGAGCTACACCTTC | CSVEDRSSRGTSYTF
TRBJ2-7 | 16 | NA | NA | TRBV28 | TGTGCCAGCAGTACCCGACAGTTGCGCTCCTACAATGAGCAGTACTTC | CASSTRQLRSYNEQYF
TRBJ1-2 | 13 | NA | once | TRBV6-5 | TGTGCCAGCAGTAGGACTGCAGTCTATGGCTACACCTTC | CASSRTAVYGYTF
TRBJ1-6 | 14 | TRBD1 | many | TRBV5-5 | TGTGCCAGCGGAACCGGGACAGGGAATTCACCCCTCCACTTT | CASGTGTGNSPLHF